The rows below give T cell receptor beta chains drawn from one sample of a study of a mutant IDH1 vaccine in newly diagnosed glioma. No antigen has been assigned to these receptors. The repertoire was sequenced with immunoSEQ multiplex PCR; TCRdb's copy has only in-frame clones and lacks some. Among around 100,000 clones listed, around nine tenths were seen once. The sequences come from PBMCs, collected from a glioma patient whose treatment included an IDH1 peptide vaccine. Receptors originate from a woman aged 45 to 65 with glioma. The CDR3 runs from the conserved cysteine through the conserved F or W. The D gene is left open where the match is weak. Not every row has a clone size; where given, it reads once, few, many or a size class.

d_gene: NA
abundance: NA
v_gene: TRBV7-9
j_gene: TRBJ2-3
CDR3aa: CASSPSTDTQYF
CDR3nt: TGTGCCAGCAGCCCCAGCACAGATACGCAGTATTTT

d_gene: TRBD2
abundance: once
v_gene: TRBV29-1
j_gene: TRBJ2-3
CDR3aa: CSGSRSGSLADTQYF
CDR3nt: TGCAGCGGGTCGAGGAGCGGGAGCTTGGCAGATACGCAGTATTTT

d_gene: NA
abundance: once
v_gene: TRBV28
j_gene: TRBJ2-6
CDR3aa: CASSFNGVSRSGANVLTF
CDR3nt: TGTGCCAGCAGTTTTAACGGGGTCTCCAGGTCTGGGGCCAACGTCCTGACTTTC

d_gene: TRBD1
abundance: NA
v_gene: TRBV5-1
j_gene: TRBJ2-7
CDR3aa: CASSLTGSYEQYF
CDR3nt: TGCGCCAGCAGCCTGACAGGGAGCTACGAGCAGTACTTC

d_gene: NA
abundance: NA
v_gene: TRBV4-2
j_gene: TRBJ2-2
CDR3aa: CASSHIQGSGTGELFF
CDR3nt: TGTGCCAGCAGCCATATTCAGGGAAGTGGGACCGGGGAGCTGTTTTTT

d_gene: NA
abundance: NA
v_gene: TRBV25-1
j_gene: TRBJ2-1
CDR3aa: CASSKRDPGSNEQFF
CDR3nt: TGTGCCAGCAGTAAACGGGACCCGGGTTCCAATGAGCAGTTCTTC

d_gene: NA
abundance: NA
v_gene: TRBV9
j_gene: TRBJ1-5
CDR3aa: CASSVKVLSNQPQHF
CDR3nt: TGTGCCAGCAGCGTAAAGGTCCTTAGCAATCAGCCCCAGCATTTT

d_gene: TRBD2
abundance: once
v_gene: TRBV6-1
j_gene: TRBJ2-1
CDR3aa: CASSEAGATDEQFF
CDR3nt: TGTGCCAGCAGTGAGGCGGGAGCGACCGATGAGCAGTTCTTC

d_gene: NA
abundance: NA
v_gene: TRBV30
j_gene: TRBJ1-5
CDR3aa: CAWSPDFRNQPQHF
CDR3nt: TGTGCCTGGAGTCCAGACTTCCGCAATCAGCCCCAGCATTTT

d_gene: NA
abundance: NA
v_gene: TRBV21-1
j_gene: TRBJ2-5
CDR3aa: CASSNGSREGLETQYF
CDR3nt: TGTGCCAGCAGCAATGGCTCGCGGGAGGGCCTTGAGACCCAGTACTTC

d_gene: NA
abundance: NA
v_gene: TRBV6-1
j_gene: TRBJ1-4
CDR3aa: CASSETGRKNEKLFF
CDR3nt: TGTGCCAGCAGTGAAACGGGACGGAAGAATGAAAAACTGTTTTTT

d_gene: NA
abundance: NA
v_gene: TRBV27
j_gene: TRBJ1-6
CDR3aa: CASRWGGADSPLHF
CDR3nt: TGTGCCAGCAGGTGGGGGGGCGCGGATTCACCCCTCCACTTT

d_gene: TRBD1
abundance: NA
v_gene: TRBV4-1
j_gene: TRBJ1-5
CDR3aa: CASSQDGQGYQPQHF
CDR3nt: TGCGCCAGCAGCCAAGATGGACAGGGGTATCAGCCCCAGCATTTT

d_gene: TRBD2
abundance: NA
v_gene: TRBV9
j_gene: TRBJ2-1
CDR3aa: CASTGGSGLRDNEQFF
CDR3nt: TGTGCCAGCACCGGAGGTTCGGGACTAAGGGACAATGAGCAGTTCTTC

d_gene: NA
abundance: NA
v_gene: TRBV7-6
j_gene: TRBJ2-2
CDR3aa: CASSLEGTQKTGELFF
CDR3nt: TGTGCCAGCAGCTTAGAGGGGACCCAGAAAACCGGGGAGCTGTTTTTT